Presented here are 4 T cell receptor beta chains from one specimen sequenced in a study of STAT5B mutations in CD4+ large granular lymphocyte leukemia. Libraries were prepared by immunoSEQ multiplex PCR; TCRdb keeps only in-frame clonotypes and omits some of them. Among tens of thousands of clones listed, about two thirds were seen once. The source material was CD4+ T cells from blood buffy coats. The receptors stem from a human donor in good health.

This clone was detected a few times. The chain is built from TRBV7-6 and TRBJ1-5; 7 nucleotides match TRBD1. Trimming at V came to 1 base and at J to 4 bases, leaving 7 bases not matched to a gene. The CDR3 runs to 16 residues. From germline, CDR1 is SGHVS and CDR2 FNYEAQ. The CDR3 nucleotides are TGTGCCAGCAGCTTAGGGGCCAGGGGGGAGAATCAGCCCCAGCATTTT. Translation: CASSLGARGENQPQHF. Together with reference TRBV7-6 and TRBJ1-5, the CDR3 gives the full variable domain: GAGVSQSPRYKVTKRGQDVALRCDPISGHVSLYWYRQALGQGPEFLTYFNYEAQQDKSGLPNDRFSAERPEGSISTLTIQRTEQRDSAMYRCASSLGARGENQPQHFGDGTRLSIL.

This clone was seen more than once but under ten times. The V call is TRBV7-2, the J call TRBJ1-2; 7 bases fit TRBD1. There are 15 residues in the CDR3. Germline V gene data show CDR1 as SGHTA and CDR2 as FQGNSA. The trim removed 7 bases at V and 7 bases at J, leaving 15 bases unmatched. CDR3: CASTGLQGRRGGYTF. The CDR3 DNA reads as TGTGCCAGCACCGGGCTACAGGGGCGGCGTGGTGGCTACACCTTC.

The genes are TRBV5-4 and TRBJ2-2; D might be TRBD2 (6 bases). V was trimmed by 0 bases and J by 5 bases, leaving 11 bases between them. From germline, CDR1 is SGHNT and CDR2 YYREEE (reference sequence). The CDR3 has 15 residues. The CDR3 reads CASSLEAGRTGELFF. The CDR3 region has the DNA TGTGCCAGCAGCTTGGAGGCGGGGAGAACCGGGGAGCTGTTTTTT.

The rearrangement uses TRBV4-3 and TRBJ2-1; D assignment may be TRBD1 or TRBD2 (6 bases each). The ends were cut back, 4 bases at V and 5 bases at J, with 21 bases in the middle. The CDR3 covers 17 residues. Germline V lookup: CDR1 LGHNA, CDR2 YSLEER. The CDR3 region has the DNA TGCGCCAGCAGCCTCACGCCCGGGGGCGGACTAAACAATGAGCAGTTCTTC. This translates into CASSLTPGGGLNNEQFF.